This TCR beta chain emerged from a study of spatial heterogeneity in lung cancer (dated by TCRdb to the late 2010s). Background on the whole study: Beta-chain transcripts were consistently detected in greater numbers than alpha-chain transcripts, which likely reflected higher beta-chain transcript abundance. In the raw uncorrected reads, each unique combination of TCR and UMI appeared on average more than ten times. The study quantitatively compared TCR alpha and beta repertoires across multiple tumor regions, matched nontumor lung and blood in non-small cell lung cancer. At surgery, both alpha and beta chains were TCR-sequenced in around 240 tumor regions, about 64 matched nontumor lung samples and 56 PBMC samples. The study linked features of the TCR repertoire to counts of nonsynonymous mutations, which were determined by whole-exome sequencing of tumor tissue. The study at large found these results: Confirming at a functional level the hypothesis that regional TCRs recognize regional mutations was considered to require additional single-cell paired TCR alpha and beta sequencing.

Preparation of the library involved 5' RACE. Sequencing used a NextSeq 500. In the TCR library protocol, a unique molecular identifier was attached to each TCR cDNA molecule so that PCR and sequencing errors could be corrected. Under the source paper's analysis protocol: TCR identification, UMI-based error correction and CDR3 extraction were all carried out with Decombinator tools. TCRs above a frequency of 2 per 1,000, corresponding to the top 1% of the tumor frequency distribution, were defined as expanded. Renyi diversity was calculated using the R vegan package after each repertoire was subsampled 100 times to 5,000 TCRs. CDR3 similarity networks were built from amino acid triplet string-kernel similarity, connecting CDR3s with pairwise similarity above 0.82. The public reads were run again by TCRdb, first through fastp at Q25 and then through MiXCR, and only productive beta chains were kept. Merged by CDR3 protein, the rows form single entries marked with the most common genes and DNA. These V and J calls rely on TCRdb rather than the paper's analysis. This sample is represented by approximately 15,000 distinct CDR3 sequences; 3.6% of them were singletons. 9.8% of the sample is held by the ten biggest clonotypes.

Read against the paper, the sample's time point label means: sample taken at primary tumor resection. Samples were obtained from about 69 patients with early-stage, untreated non-small cell lung cancer from the lung TRACERx cohort. For TCR sequencing, whole RNA was extracted from tumor and nontumor lung tissue, or from cryopreserved PBMC samples, and no cell sorting was done. Patients were selected for TCR sequencing only if sufficient RNA was available from at least two tumor regions. Tumor and adjacent nontumor lung specimens were reviewed by a lung pathologist before selection. A distance of 7 bases separates the germline ends of V and J, which lose 2 bases and 0 bases respectively. The CDR3, cysteine through phenylalanine, is 14 amino acids long. Only the CDR3 region is kept as DNA, spanning 42 bases read in frame from base 1. In the germline V gene (reference sequence), CDR1 corresponds to DFQATT and CDR2 to SNEGSKA.

This clonotype was seen many times. The clone's antigen remains unknown. Base qualities are not at hand, and no much larger clone is one base apart. As an off-target read in a library built for alpha chains, this beta chain has a frequency of little significance. This receptor chain uses TRBV20-1 and TRBJ1-4, with no reliable assignment of the D segment. This specimen consisted of normal lung tissue next to the tumor, obtained at surgery. This clonotype originated in a male donor with early-stage non-small cell lung cancer. The CDR3 reads as follows: CSARIPATNEKLFF. At the DNA level, the sequence is TGCAGTGCTAGAATCCCAGCAACTAATGAAAAACTGTTTTTT.